This TCR beta chain was observed in a study of T-cell reconstitution after alpha-beta-depleted transplantation in children. Unique molecular identifiers were incorporated into the prepared TCRbeta library. TCRdb independently ran MiXCR on the PCR reads; one entry per CDR3 protein. The table includes fewer than 200,000 distinct CDR3 sequences, around 6.8% detected once. Trimming shortened V by 4 bases and J by 1 base, and 22 bases separated the two germline ends. The V gene's germline CDR1 is MNHEY and CDR2 SVGEGT. The CDR3 consists of 18 residues. The chain uses TRBV6-2 or TRBV6-3 and TRBJ1-1, with D unclear. The clonotype originates from a human donor who donated a stem cell graft to a child with Wiskott-Aldrich syndrome. Source: PBMCs from the stem cell graft donor, taken from the stem cell graft. DNA for the CDR3: TGTGCCAGCAGTTCAACCTACCACTGGACCCCCAAGAACACTGAAGCTTTCTTT. It is translated as CASSSTYHWTPKNTEAFF.